This is a list of T cell receptor beta chains from one sample in a study of blood T cell repertoires in COVID-19. TCRdb's copy holds only in-frame clones and misses some; the assay was immunoSEQ multiplex PCR. The sample gives some 190,000 clones, around 76% of which show up once; about a sixth is in the top ten. Sequencing was carried out using PBMCs or T cells enriched from blood (not recorded which). These TCRs come from a woman aged 45 to 65 with acute COVID-19. The CDR3 runs from the conserved cysteine through the conserved F or W. D genes are given only for firm matches.

TRBV28	TRBJ2-3	NA	CASSPSVYNRDMHTDTQYF
TRBV7-9	TRBJ1-1	TRBD1	CASSSRDRGLNTEAFF
TRBV6-5	TRBJ1-1	NA	CASSRGASNLGAFF
TRBV27	TRBJ2-5	NA	CASRPAPGETQYF
TRBV7-8	TRBJ1-6	NA	CASSLDRQVNSPLHF
TRBV5-6	TRBJ1-3	TRBD1	CASSLARTGSSGNTIYF
TRBV4-1	TRBJ2-2	NA	CASSQQDGNAGELFF
TRBV7-9	TRBJ1-2	NA	CASSFLGQPVGTF
TRBV7-2	TRBJ1-6	TRBD1	CASSWTGDSPLHF
TRBV2	TRBJ1-5	TRBD1	CASSEGTGGLNSNQPQHF
TRBV18	TRBJ1-5	NA	CASSADSNQPQHF
TRBV11-2	TRBJ2-6	NA	CASSLVIAAGANVLTF
TRBV2	TRBJ1-2	NA	CASSEIFDSYGYTF
TRBV28	TRBJ1-1	TRBD1	CASSSVGTGKGAEAFF
TRBV11-1	TRBJ1-1	NA	CASSKYSGTEAFF
TRBV5-1	TRBJ1-5	NA	CASSLGDTEERPQHF
TRBV5-4	TRBJ2-2	NA	CASRPGQGGDTGELFF
TRBV18	TRBJ1-2	NA	CASSREDYGYTF
TRBV7-9	TRBJ2-3	NA	CASSPRGVSTDTQYF
TRBV27	TRBJ2-5	NA	CASSLSAPLETQYF
TRBV29-1	TRBJ1-2	TRBD1	CSVEGDRGPNYGYTF
TRBV27	TRBJ1-3	NA	CASSLASSGNTIYF
TRBV4-1	TRBJ2-1	TRBD2	CASSQPSGGNYNEQFF
TRBV3-1/TRBV3-2	TRBJ1-3	TRBD1	CASSDGTGGNTIYF
TRBV28	TRBJ1-3	NA	CASSLGPGISGNTIYF
TRBV29-1	TRBJ1-2	TRBD1	CSVERSWDRGDSPYGYTF
TRBV2	TRBJ1-4	TRBD1	CASSHRDSPNEKLFF
TRBV7-2	TRBJ1-1	NA	CASQRREGKNTEAFF
TRBV6-2/TRBV6-3	TRBJ1-2	NA	CASTPQGLKGYTF
TRBV9	TRBJ1-4	NA	CASSGDQGKVEKLFF
TRBV28	TRBJ1-1	NA	CASSPRVGRTEAFF
TRBV10-1	TRBJ1-5	NA	CASSAIGLSNQPQHF
TRBV11-2	TRBJ1-1	NA	CASSYGGRAEAFF
TRBV7-3	TRBJ2-3	NA	CASSSLSGSTDTQYF
TRBV19	TRBJ1-1	NA	CASSGTTNTEAFF
TRBV7-3	TRBJ1-1	TRBD1	CASSAVTGGEAFF
TRBV4-2	TRBJ1-5	TRBD1	CASSQAGTGLGGNQPQHF
TRBV6-1	TRBJ2-5	NA	CASGEQGLQETQYF
TRBV10-3	TRBJ1-2	NA	CAAQGVGTNYGYTF
TRBV28	TRBJ1-1	NA	CASSLYFRGRNTEAFF
TRBV11-2	TRBJ1-6	NA	CASRRGLDSPLHF
TRBV5-6	TRBJ1-6	TRBD1	CASSRGQLYNSPLHF
TRBV2	TRBJ2-1	NA	CASSGSGLDNEQFF
TRBV7-9	TRBJ1-1	NA	CASSLDLGDTEAFF
TRBV29-1	TRBJ2-3	NA	CSFSRADTQYF
TRBV6-5	TRBJ1-1	NA	CASSYVKGVNTEAFF
TRBV25-1	TRBJ1-1	TRBD1	CASSGWDRNTEAFF
TRBV28	TRBJ1-4	TRBD1	CASSLGQGDRKLFF